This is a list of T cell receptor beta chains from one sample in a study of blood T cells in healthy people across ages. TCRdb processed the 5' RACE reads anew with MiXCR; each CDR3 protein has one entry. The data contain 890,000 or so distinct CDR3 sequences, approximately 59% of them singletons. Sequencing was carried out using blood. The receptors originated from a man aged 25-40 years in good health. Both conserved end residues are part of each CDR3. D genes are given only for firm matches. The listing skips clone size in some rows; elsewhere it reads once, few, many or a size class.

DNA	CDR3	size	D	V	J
TGTGCCAGCAGCCAAGATGGAGGGGGGGCGGTGACAGATACGCAGTATTTT	CASSQDGGGAVTDTQYF	many	-	TRBV4-2	TRBJ2-3
TGTGCCAGCAGCTCCCTCCCGGATGGTGGGACCCAGTACTTC	CASSSLPDGGTQYF	-	-	TRBV7-2	TRBJ2-5
TGCAGCGGAAGGCAGGGGCACTATAATTCACCCCTCCACTTT	CSGRQGHYNSPLHF	-	-	TRBV29-1	TRBJ1-6
TGTGCCAGCAGCCCCCCAGCGGGGGGGCGTGAAGATACGCAGTATTTT	CASSPPAGGREDTQYF	once	TRBD2	TRBV7-9	TRBJ2-3
TGTGCCAGCAGTCCTAGCGGGTCCAGGAATGAGCAGTACTTC	CASSPSGSRNEQYF	-	TRBD2	TRBV6-2/TRBV6-3	TRBJ2-7
TGTGTCAGCAGCTCCGGTCGTATCAATGAGCAGTTCTTC	CVSSSGRINEQFF	once	-	TRBV7-2	TRBJ2-1
TGCAGTGCTAGACAAGACGGGACAGGTGGTGGCTACACCTTC	CSARQDGTGGGYTF	-	TRBD1	TRBV20-1	TRBJ1-2
TGTGCCAGCAGCTCCCCAGAAGGGGGGCGACCCTACGAGCAGTACTTC	CASSSPEGGRPYEQYF	few	-	TRBV7-2	TRBJ2-7
TGTGCCAGCAGGGGACTATGGGGCTACACCTTC	CASRGLWGYTF	-	-	TRBV6-5	TRBJ1-2
TGTGCCAGCAGTATCGAAACAGGGTGGATCGGGACCCAGTACTTC	CASSIETGWIGTQYF	-	-	TRBV28	TRBJ2-5
TGTGCCAGCAGCCAGGGGCTAGCGGGGGGCCGCACAGATACGCAGTATTTT	CASSQGLAGGRTDTQYF	-	TRBD2	TRBV4-2	TRBJ2-3
TGCAGCGTTGGGATCGAGGGGACTGGAAACACCATATATTTT	CSVGIEGTGNTIYF	-	-	TRBV29-1	TRBJ1-3
TGCAGCGTTGACGCCCCCGGACAGCCTTCCTATGGCTACACCTTC	CSVDAPGQPSYGYTF	-	-	TRBV29-1	TRBJ1-2
TGTGCCAGCAGTCGGGGAGGGGTTTACGAGCAGTACTTC	CASSRGGVYEQYF	-	TRBD2	TRBV2	TRBJ2-7
TGCAGTGCAACCGGGACAGGGGTTGGTGTCGAGCAGTACTTC	CSATGTGVGVEQYF	-	TRBD1	TRBV20-1	TRBJ2-7
TGTGCCAGCAATAGGGGGGTAGGGACGGGTACAGATACGCAGTATTTT	CASNRGVGTGTDTQYF	-	-	TRBV6-1	TRBJ2-3